This T cell receptor (beta chain) was sequenced for a study of blood T cell repertoires in COVID-19. V lost 1 base and J lost 4, with 7 bases in between. Germline lookup yields CDR1 GTSNPN and CDR2 SVGIG (reference sequence). The CDR3 spans 12 residues. This clone appeared a few times. Method: immunoSEQ multiplex PCR; TCRdb's copy keeps in-frame clones and lacks some. The sample includes about 170,000 clones, 84% of them seen just once. This TCR derives from a woman at least 80 years old with COVID-19, enrolled during active disease. The sample consisted of peripheral blood. This chain links TRBV30 with TRBJ2-5; possible D gene TRBD2, 6 bases. The CDR3 region has the DNA TGTGCCTGGAGTGCGGGGGTAGAGACCCAGTACTTC. Its protein is CAWSAGVETQYF.